These T cell receptor beta chains were read from a single sample in a study of CD8+ T cells in alopecia areata. Sequenced by immunoSEQ multiplex PCR; TCRdb stores in-frame clones only, minus some. The sample lists over 150,000 clones; approximately 60% were seen once. Sequencing was carried out using CD8+ T cells sorted from blood. Every receptor here comes from a human donor in good health. The CDR3 runs from the conserved cysteine through the conserved F or W. The D gene is left open where the match is weak. Size tells how often a clone was seen (once, few, many) or the class of an expanded clone, and some rows leave it out.

>few|TRBD2|TRBV25-1|TRBJ2-2
TGTGCCAGCAGCTTCCCGGGACTAGTGACCGGGGAGCTGTTTTTT
CASSFPGLVTGELFF
>once|TRBD1|TRBV9|TRBJ1-1
TGTGCCAGCAGCGTAGGCAGGGGGCCTAACACTGAAGCTTTCTTT
CASSVGRGPNTEAFF
>.|.|TRBV29-1|TRBJ2-5
TGCAGCGTTGTGGCAGGGGAGATAGAGACCCAGTACTTC
CSVVAGEIETQYF
>few|.|TRBV7-2|TRBJ2-1
TGTGCCAGCAGCTTTCGGTCGATGGGTAGCTACAATGAGCAGTTCTTC
CASSFRSMGSYNEQFF
>.|.|TRBV7-9|TRBJ1-4
TGTGCCAGCAGTACTCCCGGGACTAATGAAAAACTGTTTTTT
CASSTPGTNEKLFF
>.|TRBD1|TRBV29-1|TRBJ1-2
TGCAGCGTTGAAGAGGCCCCTGGACAGGGGATTAACTATGGCTACACCTTC
CSVEEAPGQGINYGYTF
>.|.|TRBV29-1|TRBJ2-1
TGCAGCGTTGAGTGGGTAGTAGACAATGAGCAGTTCTTC
CSVEWVVDNEQFF
>few|TRBD1|TRBV7-9|TRBJ2-1
TGTGCCAGCAGCTTAGAGGACAGGGGGTACAATGAGCAGTTCTTC
CASSLEDRGYNEQFF
>.|TRBD2|TRBV27|TRBJ2-2
TGTGCCACCAAGCCACTCGCGGGGGGTAACACCGGGGAGCTGTTTTTT
CATKPLAGGNTGELFF
>.|TRBD2|TRBV6-5|TRBJ2-7
TGTGCCAGCACCGTGCTAGCGGGGGATCTCTACGAGCAGTACTTC
CASTVLAGDLYEQYF
>.|.|TRBV9|TRBJ2-3
TGTGCCAGCAGCGTAGTCCCTCAAGATACGCAGTATTTT
CASSVVPQDTQYF
>.|.|TRBV29-1|TRBJ2-1
TGCAGCGTTGAATCGGTGCCTGAGCAGTTCTTC
CSVESVPEQFF
>few|TRBD2|TRBV19|TRBJ2-3
TGTGCCAGTAGTTTCTCGGGGGGGCCTACAGATACGCAGTATTTT
CASSFSGGPTDTQYF
>.|.|TRBV7-9|TRBJ2-7
TGTGCCAGCAGCTTTAGCGCGGACTACGAGCAGTACTTC
CASSFSADYEQYF
>.|TRBD1|TRBV4-1|TRBJ2-2
TGCGCCAGCAGCCAAGCAGGGGGCGGCGGGGAGCTGTTTTTT
CASSQAGGGGELFF
>.|.|TRBV5-1|TRBJ2-3
TGCGCCAGCAGCTCCGGGGACCCGGATCCCACAGATACGCAGTATTTT
CASSSGDPDPTDTQYF
>.|.|TRBV29-1|TRBJ1-1
TGCAGCGTTGGGCACGTCTCCTCTTCTATGAACACTGAAGCTTTCTTT
CSVGHVSSSMNTEAFF
>.|.|TRBV6-1|TRBJ2-4
TGTGCCAGCAGAGGGATCGCCTTCGACTTC
CASRGIAFDF
>.|.|TRBV4-1|TRBJ1-2
TGCGCCAGCAGCCAAGTCCGACAGTTTGATGGCTACACCTTC
CASSQVRQFDGYTF
>.|.|TRBV30|TRBJ2-1
TGTGCCTGCACGATTATAGCGGAGGGAGCAATTGAGCAGTTCTTC
CACTIIAEGAIEQFF
>.|TRBD2|TRBV4-1|TRBJ2-7
TGCGCCAGCAGCCAAGATTCTAGCGGCTACGAGCAGTACTTC
CASSQDSSGYEQYF
>few|TRBD2|TRBV29-1|TRBJ2-1
TGCAGCGTTGCGGGTCTAGCGGGGGGGTTCGCCTACAATGAGCAGTTCTTC
CSVAGLAGGFAYNEQFF
>.|.|TRBV4-1|TRBJ2-7
TGCGCCAGCAGCCCCGCCGGGACATCCACCTACGAGCAGTACTTC
CASSPAGTSTYEQYF
>few|TRBD2|TRBV27|TRBJ2-2
TGTGCCAGCAGCTTCCCGGGACTAGTGACCGGGGAGCTGTTTTTT
CASSFPGLVTGELFF
>few|TRBD1|TRBV11-2|TRBJ2-7
TGTGCCAGCAGCCCCCTGATCGGGACAGCCGCTAGCGAGCAGTACTTC
CASSPLIGTAASEQYF
>.|.|TRBV11-1|TRBJ2-3
TGTGCCAGCAGCTCGGACTCCCGTACGCAGTATTTT
CASSSDSRTQYF
>.|.|TRBV11-1|TRBJ2-1
TGTGCCAGCAGCAGTAGCGGCCTCTCCTACAATGAGCAGTTCTTC
CASSSSGLSYNEQFF
>.|.|TRBV29-1|TRBJ2-7
TGCAGCGTTGAGGGAGAGGGCTACGAGCAGTACTTC
CSVEGEGYEQYF
>.|.|TRBV7-8|TRBJ1-2
TGTGCCAGCAGCTTAGCGCCTGGGGACGCCTACACCTTC
CASSLAPGDAYTF
>.|.|TRBV5-1|TRBJ2-2
TGCGCCAGCAGCTTGGAACGGTCGAACACCGGGGAGCTGTTTTTT
CASSLERSNTGELFF
>once|.|TRBV7-9|TRBJ2-5
TGTGCCAGCAGCCCCCCAAGGGGGGCGAACCAAGAGACCCAGTACTTC
CASSPPRGANQETQYF
>.|.|TRBV5-6|TRBJ1-1
TGTGCCAGCAGCTTGGAAAGGGTCTCCACTGAAGCTTTCTTT
CASSLERVSTEAFF
>few|.|TRBV4-2|TRBJ1-1
TGTGCCAGCAGCCTCCCTGACGCTGAAGCTTTCTTT
CASSLPDAEAFF
>few|.|TRBV19|TRBJ2-5
TGTGCCAGTAGTATCCAGGGGGAGGTGGAGACCCAGTACTTC
CASSIQGEVETQYF
>.|.|TRBV13|TRBJ2-5
TGTGCCAGCAGCCGACCCACCGGAGAACAAGAGACCCAGTACTTC
CASSRPTGEQETQYF
>few|.|TRBV7-3|TRBJ2-1
TGTGCCAGCAGCCTAACCGGGGCTAGCTCCTACAATGAGCAGTTCTTC
CASSLTGASSYNEQFF
>.|TRBD1|TRBV7-9|TRBJ1-4
TGTGCCACCACCCGGGAGGGGGCTGAAAAACTGTTTTTT
CATTREGAEKLFF
>few|.|TRBV4-1|TRBJ1-1
TGCGCCAGCAGCGAAGGACCTCTGGGGAACACTGAAGCTTTCTTT
CASSEGPLGNTEAFF
>few|.|TRBV30|TRBJ1-2
TGTGCCTGGAGATCGGGGTACGGAACCTATGGCTACACCTTC
CAWRSGYGTYGYTF
>.|.|TRBV29-1|TRBJ1-2
TGCAGCCCCTGGGACCCCCTGCATGGCTACACCTTC
CSPWDPLHGYTF
>.|.|TRBV15|TRBJ1-6
TGTGCCACCAGCGCCCGGAGCTCCTATAATTCACCCCTCCACTTT
CATSARSSYNSPLHF
>few|.|TRBV6-4|TRBJ2-4
TGTGCCAGCAGTAGATTCCGGAAAAACATTCAGTACTTC
CASSRFRKNIQYF
>.|.|TRBV4-1|TRBJ1-4
TGCGCCAGCAGCCAAGTTTCCCTCGGGGATGAAAAACTGTTTTTT
CASSQVSLGDEKLFF
>few|.|TRBV7-9|TRBJ1-5
TGTGCCAGCAGCGACGAGGGACGGCACAATCAGCCCCAGCATTTT
CASSDEGRHNQPQHF
>.|.|TRBV7-9|TRBJ1-1
TGTGCCAGCAGCACCGCAGGGACGTCCACTGAAGCTTTCTTT
CASSTAGTSTEAFF
>.|.|TRBV4-1|TRBJ2-5
TGCGCCAGCAGCCAATCCACAGGAGACCAAGAGACCCAGTACTTC
CASSQSTGDQETQYF
>few|TRBD2|TRBV19|TRBJ2-1
TGTGCCAGTAGCTCAAGCGGGGGGGCCCACAATGAGCAGTTCTTC
CASSSSGGAHNEQFF